The next 26 T cell receptor beta chains were all read from a single sample in a study of blood T cell repertoires in COVID-19. Clones were sequenced by immunoSEQ multiplex PCR, and TCRdb holds only the in-frame ones, with some missing. The data show a few hundred thousand clones, with 80% to 85% seen just once and approximately 3.5% held by the top ten. The specimen was peripheral blood. These receptors all come from a young woman with acute or convalescent COVID-19.

The chain carries TRBV29-1 and TRBJ2-3; possible D gene TRBD1, 6 bases. The germline CDR1 and CDR2 sequences are SQVTM and ANQGSEA. The CDR3 has 19 residues. Trimming shortened V by 4 bases and J by 3 bases, and 29 bases separated the two germline ends. CDR3 residues: CSVGVGRGNATRRTDTQYF. The CDR3 DNA sequence: TGCAGCGTTGGAGTAGGCAGGGGAAATGCCACCAGGAGGACAGATACGCAGTATTTT.

The V gene is TRBV11-2, the J gene TRBJ2-3, with D maybe TRBD1 (8 bases). Deletions cut 3 bases from V and 4 bases from J, with 20 bases between. The CDR3 has 17 residues. Looked up from germline, CDR1 is SGHAT and CDR2 is FQNNGV. The CDR3 reads CASSLQGARGRADTQYF. Here the CDR3 DNA reads TGTGCCAGCAGCTTGCAGGGGGCTAGGGGGAGGGCAGATACGCAGTATTTT.

The V gene is TRBV6-5, the J gene TRBJ1-1; TRBD1 aligns across 9 bases. Per germline, CDR1 MNHEY and CDR2 SVGAGI. J lost 5 bases, V lost 2 bases, and 9 bases had no gene match. The CDR3 spans 16 residues. The CDR3 region is CASSYSLGTGRTEAFF. In nucleotides, the CDR3 is TGTGCCAGCAGTTACAGCCTCGGGACAGGGCGAACTGAAGCTTTCTTT.

The V gene is TRBV29-1, the J gene TRBJ2-1; 7 positions agree with TRBD2. V shed 3 bases, J shed 7 bases, and the junction held 9 bases outside the gene matches. CDR3 length: 14 amino acids. Germline loops: CDR1 SQVTM, CDR2 ANQGSEA. DNA for the CDR3: TGCAGCGTTGATCGAGGGAGGGCCAGTAATGAGCAGTTCTTC. Amino acids: CSVDRGRASNEQFF.

DNA for the CDR3: TGTGCCAGCAGTTCCCGTGGGGGGGGCGGTAGCAATCAGCCCCAGCATTTT. Translating gives CASSSRGGGGSNQPQHF. This chain joins TRBV7-2 and TRBJ1-5; possible D gene TRBD1, 6 bases. The CDR3 is 17 residues long. V lost 6 bases and J 0 bases, leaving 18 bases between the germline ends. Germline CDR1 reads SGHTA; CDR2 reads FQGNSA.

The chain uses TRBV5-1 and TRBJ2-3; possibly TRBD1 for D (6 bases). Germline V lookup: CDR1 SGHRS, CDR2 YFSETQ. The V end was cut by 4 bases, the J end by 2 bases, with 11 bases between. The CDR3 totals 14 residues. The CDR3 nucleotides read TGCGCCAGCAGCGTACAGGGCTACACAGATACGCAGTATTTT. Translation: CASSVQGYTDTQYF.

The chain carries TRBV30 and TRBJ2-1; D is uncertain. Per the germline V gene, CDR1 is GTSNPN and CDR2 is SVGIG (reference sequence). Trimming took off 0 bases at V and 7 bases at J, with 16 bases between the two ends. CDR3 length: 15 residues. The CDR3 bases are TGTGCCTGGAGTGTGGCGGCGAGTGTGGGTAATGAGCAGTTCTTC. Translation: CAWSVAASVGNEQFF.

V and J are TRBV25-1 and TRBJ2-1, with 8 bases aligning to TRBD1. Germline CDR1 and CDR2: MGHDK and SYGVNS. This CDR3 is built from 16 residues. J was trimmed by 4 bases and V by 8 bases; bases with no gene match: 13. CDR3 sequence reads: CASPCNRDRTYNEQFF. The CDR3 DNA reads TGTGCCAGCCCTTGTAACCGGGACAGGACATACAATGAGCAGTTCTTC.

The gene calls are TRBV5-1 and TRBJ2-1; 14 bases match TRBD2. Germline CDR1 and CDR2: SGHRS and YFSETQ. The CDR3 is 15 residues long. With V trimmed by 4 bases and J by 7 bases, 4 bases remained unmatched. The CDR3 spells CASSPWTSGGNEQFF. CDR3 DNA: TGCGCCAGCAGCCCCTGGACTAGCGGGGGGAATGAGCAGTTCTTC.

The chain has TRBV7-9 and TRBJ1-1; TRBD1 aligns across 7 bases. The CDR3 loop spans 14 amino acids. The V gene's germline CDR1 is SEHNR and CDR2 FQNEAQ (reference sequence). The junction had 5 bases not matched to a gene; V was cut back by 0 bases and J by 7 bases. This CDR3 is CASSLAGQPNEAFF. In nucleotides, the CDR3 is TGTGCCAGCAGCTTAGCGGGACAGCCTAATGAAGCTTTCTTT.

The CDR3: CASSLGRGYSPLHF. The CDR3 DNA reads as TGCGCCAGCAGCTTAGGCAGGGGTTATTCACCCCTCCACTTT. The chain has TRBV5-1 and TRBJ1-6, with D perhaps TRBD1 (6 bases). The CDR3 contains 14 residues. Germline V CDR1 and CDR2: SGHRS, YFSETQ. Trimming cost V 2 bases and J 8 bases, with 11 bases left between them.

This clone has a handful of counts. The rearrangement uses TRBV5-4 and TRBJ2-7; maybe TRBD2 (6 bases). Trimming shortened V by 0 bases and J by 3 bases, and 13 bases separated the two germline ends. CDR1 is SGHNT, CDR2 YYREEE, per germline (reference sequence). The CDR3 contains 15 residues. CDR3 sequence reads: CASSLGVGGLYEQYF. Written as DNA, the CDR3 is TGTGCCAGCAGCTTGGGTGTGGGAGGCCTCTACGAGCAGTACTTC.

This sequence joins TRBV7-9 and TRBJ2-5; TRBD2 matches 7 bases. The ends lost 5 bases at V and 0 bases at J; junction bases unmatched: 9. The CDR3 extends over 16 amino acids. Germline loops: CDR1 SEHNR, CDR2 FQNEAQ (reference sequence). The CDR3 reads CASSEPMGGNQETQYF. CDR3 sequence (DNA): TGTGCCAGCAGCGAGCCCATGGGGGGGAACCAAGAGACCCAGTACTTC.

This clone was counted at least ten times. The V gene is TRBV9, the J gene TRBJ2-1; 8 bases line up with TRBD2. CDR1 is SGDLS, CDR2 YYNGEE, per germline. J gave up 7 bases and V 0 bases, and 15 bases lay outside the gene matches. The CDR3 consists of 18 residues. The CDR3 nucleotides read TGTGCCAGCAGCGTAGTGGGTTTAGGAGCGGGAGTGTTGAATGAGCAGTTCTTC. This codes for CASSVVGLGAGVLNEQFF.

The table lists this clone with a count of one. The chain links TRBV30 to TRBJ2-2; D call uncertain. The V end lost 1 base, the J end lost 4 bases, and 7 bases lay between the germline ends. This CDR3 spans 13 amino acids. The germline gives CDR1 GTSNPN, CDR2 SVGIG (reference sequence). CDR3 region: CAWSEPGTGELFF. The CDR3 coding sequence is TGTGCCTGGAGTGAGCCCGGCACCGGGGAGCTGTTTTTT.

The J gene is TRBJ2-7, the V gene TRBV9; 7 bases align to TRBD2. The V gene's germline CDR1 is SGDLS and CDR2 YYNGEE. The CDR3 is 14 amino acids. Trimming removed 4 bases from V and 1 base from J; junction bases left unmatched: 5. The CDR3 reads CASSLGTTSYEQYF. The CDR3 DNA is TGTGCCAGCAGCCTTGGGACTACGTCCTACGAGCAGTACTTC.

V is TRBV5-1 and J is TRBJ2-1, with TRBD2 identical over 9 bases. CDR1 SGHRS and CDR2 YFSETQ come from the germline V gene. Unmatched junction bases numbered 9, after V lost 4 bases and J lost 16 bases. The length of the CDR3 is 12 residues. The CDR3 bases are TGCGCCAGCAGCCCTAGCGGGATTCAAGGATTCTTC. Residues: CASSPSGIQGFF.

J is TRBJ2-2 and V is TRBV5-1; 11 bases line up with TRBD2. V lost 4 bases to trimming and J lost 6 bases; unmatched junction nucleotides: 5. In germline, CDR1 is SGHRS, CDR2 YFSETQ. The CDR3 length is 15 residues. The CDR3 is CASSGGLAVAGELFF. The DNA of the CDR3 is TGCGCCAGCAGCGGGGGACTAGCGGTCGCCGGGGAGCTGTTTTTT.

This clone has a handful of counts. The gene calls are TRBV7-2 and TRBJ2-7; a weak D match, TRBD1 (6 bases). The germline V gene has CDR1 SGHTA and CDR2 FQGNSA. The germline V and J ends were trimmed by 5 bases and 3 bases, with 11 bases remaining between them. This CDR3 is 13 amino acids long. This CDR3 is CASSPRTDYEQYF. CDR3 nucleotide sequence: TGTGCCAGCAGCCCCCGGACAGACTACGAGCAGTACTTC.

This sequence joins TRBV19 and TRBJ1-2, with D possibly being TRBD1 (6 bases). Trimming removed 2 bases at V and 4 bases at J, with 17 bases between. Germline V gene data show CDR1 as LNHDA and CDR2 as SQIVND (reference sequence). The CDR3 is made up of 16 amino acids. CDR3 in DNA: TGTGCCAGTAGTATACCGGGACACCCTCCGACCTATGGCTACACCTTC. The encoded protein is CASSIPGHPPTYGYTF.

The chain recombines TRBV6-6 with TRBJ2-5; the D gene is possibly TRBD2 (6 bases). Germline CDR1 reads MNHNY; CDR2 reads SVGAGI (reference sequence). There are 13 residues in the CDR3. Trimming removed 8 bases from V and 2 bases from J, with 12 bases in between. CDR3 amino acids: CASSRGTQETQYF. Here the CDR3 DNA reads TGTGCCAGCTCCCGCGGGACTCAAGAGACCCAGTACTTC.

The J gene is TRBJ1-3, the V gene TRBV10-1; TRBD1 agrees at 7 bases. Germline V lookup: CDR1 WNHNN, CDR2 SYGVQD (reference sequence). CDR3 size: 14 residues. V was pared by 3 bases and J by 8 bases, with 7 bases of the junction left unmatched. CDR3 amino acids: CASSEDRDLYTIYF. CDR3 sequence (DNA): TGCGCCAGCAGTGAAGACAGGGATTTATACACCATATATTTT.

The chain employs TRBV11-2 and TRBJ2-1; a weak D match, TRBD2 (6 bases). V was clipped by 2 bases and J by 6 bases, with 14 bases between them. The CDR3 runs 15 residues. CDR1 is SGHAT, CDR2 FQNNGV, per germline. CDR3 nucleotide sequence: TGTGCCAGCAGCTTACGTACGGGAGAGGTCAATGAGCAGTTCTTC. Translating it yields CASSLRTGEVNEQFF.

The CDR3 DNA follows: TGTGCCAGCACCTTAGGGGCAACTAATGAAAAACTGTTTTTT. It is translated as CASTLGATNEKLFF. The chain links TRBV6-6 to TRBJ1-4, with a possible D match to TRBD1 (5 bases). This CDR3 comprises 14 residues. Germline lookup yields CDR1 MNHNY and CDR2 SVGAGI (reference sequence). Trimming took off 7 bases at V and 0 bases at J, with 9 bases between the two ends.

This clone was seen once. This chain uses TRBV27 with TRBJ2-7; D remains unclear. The V gene's germline CDR1 is MNHEY and CDR2 SMNVEV (reference sequence). The ends were cut back, 5 bases at V and 1 base at J, with 6 bases in the middle. The CDR3 loop spans 12 amino acids. The chain's CDR3 is CASSPQSYEQYF. The CDR3 nucleotides read TGTGCCAGCAGTCCCCAGTCCTACGAGCAGTACTTC.

Written as DNA, the CDR3 is TGCGCCAGCAGCCCAGGACAGTTTGGGGCGAACACTGAAGCTTTCTTT. It specifies CASSPGQFGANTEAFF. The chain recombines TRBV5-1 with TRBJ1-1, with a weak D call TRBD1 (6 bases). The CDR3 is made up of 16 amino acids. The germline V gene encodes CDR1 SGHRS and CDR2 YFSETQ. Trimming took off 4 bases at V and 1 base at J, with 17 bases between the two ends.